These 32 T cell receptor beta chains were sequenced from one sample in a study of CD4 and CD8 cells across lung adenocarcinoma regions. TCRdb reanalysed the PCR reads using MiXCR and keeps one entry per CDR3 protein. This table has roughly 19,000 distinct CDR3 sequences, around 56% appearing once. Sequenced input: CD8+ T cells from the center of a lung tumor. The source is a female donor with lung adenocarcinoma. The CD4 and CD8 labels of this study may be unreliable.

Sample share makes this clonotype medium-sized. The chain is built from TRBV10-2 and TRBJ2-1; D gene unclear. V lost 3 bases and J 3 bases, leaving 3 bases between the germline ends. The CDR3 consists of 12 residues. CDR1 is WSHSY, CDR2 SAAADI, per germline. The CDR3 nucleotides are TGCGCCAGCAGTGACAGCTACAATGAGCAGTTCTTC. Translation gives CASSDSYNEQFF.

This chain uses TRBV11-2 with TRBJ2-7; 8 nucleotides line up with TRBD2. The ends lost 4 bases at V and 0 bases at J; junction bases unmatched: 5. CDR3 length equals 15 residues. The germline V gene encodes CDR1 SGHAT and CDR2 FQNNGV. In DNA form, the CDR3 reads TGTGCCAGCAGCTCCCGACTAGCGCTCTCCTACGAGCAGTACTTC. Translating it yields CASSSRLALSYEQYF.

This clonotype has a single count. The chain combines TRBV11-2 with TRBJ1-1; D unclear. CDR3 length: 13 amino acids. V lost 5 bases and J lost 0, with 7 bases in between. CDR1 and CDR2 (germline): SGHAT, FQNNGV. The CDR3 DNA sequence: TGTGCCAGCAGCACCCAGCTGAACACTGAAGCTTTCTTT. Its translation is CASSTQLNTEAFF.

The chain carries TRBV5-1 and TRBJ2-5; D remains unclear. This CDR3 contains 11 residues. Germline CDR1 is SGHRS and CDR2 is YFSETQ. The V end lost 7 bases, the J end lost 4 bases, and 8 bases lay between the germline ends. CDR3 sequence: CASGPGETQYF. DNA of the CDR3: TGCGCCAGCGGCCCAGGAGAGACCCAGTACTTC. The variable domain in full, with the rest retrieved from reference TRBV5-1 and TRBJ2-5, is KAGVTQTPRYLIKTRGQQVTLSCSPISGHRSVSWYQQTPGQGLQFLFEYFSETQRNKGNFPGRFSGRQFSNSRSEMNVSTLELGDSALYLCASGPGETQYFGPGTRLLVL.

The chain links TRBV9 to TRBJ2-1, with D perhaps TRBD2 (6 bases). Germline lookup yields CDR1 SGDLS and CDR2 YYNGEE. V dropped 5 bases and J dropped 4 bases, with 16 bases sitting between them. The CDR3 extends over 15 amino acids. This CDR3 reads CASSFGTPMYNEQFF. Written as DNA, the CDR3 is TGTGCCAGCAGTTTCGGGACTCCTATGTACAATGAGCAGTTCTTC.

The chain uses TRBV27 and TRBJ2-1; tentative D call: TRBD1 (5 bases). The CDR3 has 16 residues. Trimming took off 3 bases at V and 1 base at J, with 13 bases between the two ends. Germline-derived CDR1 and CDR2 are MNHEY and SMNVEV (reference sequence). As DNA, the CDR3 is TGTGCCAGCAGTTTCCCCCGGGCAGGGTCCTACAATGAGCAGTTCTTC. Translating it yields CASSFPRAGSYNEQFF.

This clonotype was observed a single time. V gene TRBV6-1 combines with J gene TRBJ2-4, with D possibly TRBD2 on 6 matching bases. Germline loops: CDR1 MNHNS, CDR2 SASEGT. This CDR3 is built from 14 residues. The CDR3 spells CGVSGRGGTNIQYF. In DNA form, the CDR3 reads TGTGGCGTCTCGGGGCGGGGAGGCACAAACATTCAGTACTTC.

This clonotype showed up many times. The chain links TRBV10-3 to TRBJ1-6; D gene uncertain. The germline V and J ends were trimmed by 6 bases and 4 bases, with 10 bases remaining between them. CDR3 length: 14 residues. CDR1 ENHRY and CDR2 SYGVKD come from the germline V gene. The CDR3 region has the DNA TGTGCCATCAGATATGAGGAGTATAATTCACCCCTCCACTTT. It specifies CAIRYEEYNSPLHF.

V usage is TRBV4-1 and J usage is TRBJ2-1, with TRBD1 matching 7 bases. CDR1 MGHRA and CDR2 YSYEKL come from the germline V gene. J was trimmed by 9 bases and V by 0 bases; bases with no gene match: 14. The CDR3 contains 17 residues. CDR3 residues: CASSQERLGGWSGEQFF. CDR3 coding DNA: TGCGCCAGCAGCCAAGAAAGATTAGGGGGCTGGTCAGGTGAGCAGTTCTTC.

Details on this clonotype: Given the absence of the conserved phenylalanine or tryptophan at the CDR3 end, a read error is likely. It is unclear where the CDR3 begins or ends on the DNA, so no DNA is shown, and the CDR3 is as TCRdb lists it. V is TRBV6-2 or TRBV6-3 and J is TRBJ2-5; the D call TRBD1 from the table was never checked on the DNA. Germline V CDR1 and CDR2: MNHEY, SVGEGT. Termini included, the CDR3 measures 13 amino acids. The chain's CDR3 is CASSYSGQGRSYV.

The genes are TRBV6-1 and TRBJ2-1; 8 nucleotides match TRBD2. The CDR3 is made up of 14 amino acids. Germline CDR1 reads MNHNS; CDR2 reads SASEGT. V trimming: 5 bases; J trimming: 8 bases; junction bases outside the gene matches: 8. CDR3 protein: CASSKSGSSHEQFF. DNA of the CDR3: TGTGCCAGCAGTAAGAGCGGGAGTAGCCATGAGCAGTTCTTC.

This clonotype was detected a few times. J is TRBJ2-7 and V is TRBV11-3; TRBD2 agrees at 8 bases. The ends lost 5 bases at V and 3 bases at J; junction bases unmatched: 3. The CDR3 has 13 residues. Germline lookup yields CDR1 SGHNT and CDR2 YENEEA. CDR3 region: CASSQSGGYEQYF. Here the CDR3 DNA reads TGTGCCAGCAGCCAAAGCGGGGGCTACGAGCAGTACTTC. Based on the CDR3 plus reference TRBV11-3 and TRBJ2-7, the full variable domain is EAGVVQSPRYKIIEKKQPVAFWCNPISGHNTLYWYLQNLGQGPELLIRYENEEAVDDSQLPKDRFSAERLKGVDSTLKIQPAELGDSAVYLCASSQSGGYEQYFGPGTRLTVT.

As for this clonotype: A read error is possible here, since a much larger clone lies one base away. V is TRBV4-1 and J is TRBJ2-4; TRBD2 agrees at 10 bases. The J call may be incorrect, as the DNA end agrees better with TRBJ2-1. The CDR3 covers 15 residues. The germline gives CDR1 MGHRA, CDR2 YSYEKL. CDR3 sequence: CASSHERGGRWTQFF. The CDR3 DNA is TGCGCCAGCAGCCACGAGCGGGGGGGCCGTTGGACCCAGTTCTTC.

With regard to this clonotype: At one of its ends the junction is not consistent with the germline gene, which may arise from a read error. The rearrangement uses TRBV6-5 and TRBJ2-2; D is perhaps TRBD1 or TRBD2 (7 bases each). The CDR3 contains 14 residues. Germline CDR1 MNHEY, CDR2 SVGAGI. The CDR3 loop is CASGYVGTAGGLFF. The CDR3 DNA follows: TGTGCCAGCGGTTACGTCGGGACAGCCGGGGGGCTGTTCTTT.

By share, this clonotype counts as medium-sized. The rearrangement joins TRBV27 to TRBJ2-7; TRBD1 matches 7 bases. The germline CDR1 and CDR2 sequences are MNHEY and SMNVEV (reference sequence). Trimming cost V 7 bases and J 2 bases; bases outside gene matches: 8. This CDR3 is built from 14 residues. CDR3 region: CASTPSTGPYEQYF. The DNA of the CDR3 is TGTGCCAGCACCCCCTCGACAGGGCCCTACGAGCAGTACTTC.

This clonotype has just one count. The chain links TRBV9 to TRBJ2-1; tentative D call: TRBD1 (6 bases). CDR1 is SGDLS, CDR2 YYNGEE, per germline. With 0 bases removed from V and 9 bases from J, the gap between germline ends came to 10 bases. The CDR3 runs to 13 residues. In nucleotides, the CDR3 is TGTGCCAGCAGCGTAGCTCCAGGGGTTGAGCAGTTCTTC. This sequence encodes CASSVAPGVEQFF.

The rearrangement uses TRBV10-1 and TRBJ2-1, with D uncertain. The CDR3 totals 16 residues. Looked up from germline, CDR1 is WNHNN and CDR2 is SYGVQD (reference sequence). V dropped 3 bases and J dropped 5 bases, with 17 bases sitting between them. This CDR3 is CASSEPTGWWNNEQFF. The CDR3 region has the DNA TGCGCCAGCAGTGAACCGACCGGGTGGTGGAACAATGAGCAGTTCTTC.

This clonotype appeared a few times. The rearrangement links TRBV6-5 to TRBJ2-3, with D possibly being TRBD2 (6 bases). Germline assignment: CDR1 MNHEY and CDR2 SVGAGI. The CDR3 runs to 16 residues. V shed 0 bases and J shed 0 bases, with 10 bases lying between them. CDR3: CASSYSFGTSTDTQYF. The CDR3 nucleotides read TGTGCCAGCAGTTACTCATTCGGGACTAGCACAGATACGCAGTATTTT.

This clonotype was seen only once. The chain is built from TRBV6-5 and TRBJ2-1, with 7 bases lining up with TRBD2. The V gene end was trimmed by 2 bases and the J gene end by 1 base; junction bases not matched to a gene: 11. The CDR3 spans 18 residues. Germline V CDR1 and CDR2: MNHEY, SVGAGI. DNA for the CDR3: TGTGCCAGCAGTTACCCGAGGGGCGGGGGTGTGTCCTACAATGAGCAGTTCTTC. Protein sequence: CASSYPRGGGVSYNEQFF.

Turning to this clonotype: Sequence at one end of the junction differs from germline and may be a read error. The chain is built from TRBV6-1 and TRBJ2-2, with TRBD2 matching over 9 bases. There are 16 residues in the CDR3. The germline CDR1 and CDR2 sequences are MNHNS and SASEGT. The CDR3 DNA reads TGTGCCAGCAGCGTAATAGCGGGAGATGGCACCGATAAGCTGTATTTT. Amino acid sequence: CASSVIAGDGTDKLYF.

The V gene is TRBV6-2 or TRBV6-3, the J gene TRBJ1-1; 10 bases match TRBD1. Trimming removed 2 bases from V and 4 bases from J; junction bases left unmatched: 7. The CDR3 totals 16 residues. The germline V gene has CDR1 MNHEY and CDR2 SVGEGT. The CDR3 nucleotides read TGTGCCAGCAGTTACACCGGGACAGGGGCAGGCACTGAAGCTTTCTTT. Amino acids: CASSYTGTGAGTEAFF.

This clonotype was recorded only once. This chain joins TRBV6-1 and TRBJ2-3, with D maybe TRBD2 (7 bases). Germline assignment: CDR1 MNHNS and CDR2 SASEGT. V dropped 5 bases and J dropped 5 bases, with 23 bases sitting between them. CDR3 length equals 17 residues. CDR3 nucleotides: TGTGCCAGCAGTCGCGCCGGGGGGCAGCGGTCCAAAGATACGCAGTATTTT. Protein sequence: CASSRAGGQRSKDTQYF.

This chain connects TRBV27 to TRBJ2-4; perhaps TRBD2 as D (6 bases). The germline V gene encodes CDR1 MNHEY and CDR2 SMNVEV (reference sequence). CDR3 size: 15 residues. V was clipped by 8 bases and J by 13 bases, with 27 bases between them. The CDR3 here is CASVSGRGAKNTQYF. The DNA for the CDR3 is TGTGCCAGCGTCTCGGGGCGGGGAGCCAAAAACACGCAGTACTTC.

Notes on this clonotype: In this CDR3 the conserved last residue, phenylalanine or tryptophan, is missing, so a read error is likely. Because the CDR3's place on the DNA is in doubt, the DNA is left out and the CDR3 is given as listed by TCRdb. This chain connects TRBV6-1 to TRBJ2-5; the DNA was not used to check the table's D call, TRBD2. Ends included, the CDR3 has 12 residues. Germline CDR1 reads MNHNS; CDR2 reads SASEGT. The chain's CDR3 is CASSERTSGTSL.

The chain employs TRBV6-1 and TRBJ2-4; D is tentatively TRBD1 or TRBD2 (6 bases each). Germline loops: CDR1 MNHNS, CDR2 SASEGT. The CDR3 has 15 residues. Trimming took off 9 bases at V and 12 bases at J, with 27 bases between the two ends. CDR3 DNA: TGTGCCAGGGGTCTCGGGGGCCGCGACAAAGACACTCAGTACTTC. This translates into CARGLGGRDKDTQYF.

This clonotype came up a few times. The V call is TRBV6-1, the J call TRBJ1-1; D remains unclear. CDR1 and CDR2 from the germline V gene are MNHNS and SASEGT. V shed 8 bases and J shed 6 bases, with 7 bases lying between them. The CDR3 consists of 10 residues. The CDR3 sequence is CASAYAEAFF. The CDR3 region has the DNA TGTGCCAGCGCTTATGCTGAAGCTTTCTTT.

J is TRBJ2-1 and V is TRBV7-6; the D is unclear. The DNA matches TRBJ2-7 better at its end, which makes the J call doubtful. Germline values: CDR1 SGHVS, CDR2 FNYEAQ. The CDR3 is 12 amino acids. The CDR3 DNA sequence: TGTGCCAGCAGCTACAACTCCTACGAGCAGTACTTC. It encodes CASSYNSYEQYF.

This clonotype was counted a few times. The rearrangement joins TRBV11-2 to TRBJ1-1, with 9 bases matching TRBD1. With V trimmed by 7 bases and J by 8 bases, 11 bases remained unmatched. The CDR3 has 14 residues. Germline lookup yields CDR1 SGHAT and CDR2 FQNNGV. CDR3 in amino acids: CASIPLGTGKEAFF. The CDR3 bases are TGTGCCAGCATCCCCCTTGGGACAGGGAAGGAAGCTTTCTTT.

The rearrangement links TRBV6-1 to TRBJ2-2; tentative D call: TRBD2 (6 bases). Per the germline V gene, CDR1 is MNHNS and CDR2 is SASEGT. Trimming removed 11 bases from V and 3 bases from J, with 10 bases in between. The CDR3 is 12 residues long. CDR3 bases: TGTGCCGTCTGGAGGGACACCGGGGAGCTGTTTTTT. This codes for CAVWRDTGELFF.

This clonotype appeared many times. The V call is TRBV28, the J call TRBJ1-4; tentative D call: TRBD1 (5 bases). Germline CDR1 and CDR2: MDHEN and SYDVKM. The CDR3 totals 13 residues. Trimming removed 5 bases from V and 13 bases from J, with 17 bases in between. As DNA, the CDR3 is TGTGCCAGCAGTAAGGTCGTTGGGGGAGGACTGTTTTTT. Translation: CASSKVVGGGLFF.

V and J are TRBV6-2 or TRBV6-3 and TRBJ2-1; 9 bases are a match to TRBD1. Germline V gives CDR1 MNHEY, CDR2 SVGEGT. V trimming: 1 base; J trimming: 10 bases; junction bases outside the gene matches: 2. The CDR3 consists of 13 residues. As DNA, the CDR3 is TGTGCCAGCAGTTACTGGGACAGGGACGAGCAGTTCTTC. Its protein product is CASSYWDRDEQFF.

The CDR3 bases are TGTGCCAGCAGCTTAGGGGGGGTAACCTACAATGAGCAGTTCTTC. This encodes CASSLGGVTYNEQFF. V and J are TRBV7-6 and TRBJ2-1, with D perhaps TRBD2 (6 bases). The CDR3 covers 15 residues. The ends were cut back, 1 base at V and 2 bases at J, with 9 bases in the middle. Per the germline V gene, CDR1 is SGHVS and CDR2 is FNYEAQ.